A selection of T cell receptor beta chains follows, all from one sample in a study of OX40 agonist ivuxolimab in advanced cancers. Produced via immunoSEQ multiplex PCR; TCRdb's table is partial and in-frame only. There are approximately 87,000 clones in the sample; about 90% occur only once, and about 3.8% lies in the top ten. The source material was CD4+ or CD8+ T cells sorted from blood, sampled in a trial of the OX40 agonist ivuxolimab. The source is an adult with an advanced solid tumor such as melanoma, head and neck, liver or kidney cancer. Each CDR3 is given with its conserved first and last residue. A D gene is named only where the DNA matches it firmly. Not all rows give a size; the values are once, few, many and, for expanded clones, a class.

TRBV4-1	TRBD2	few	TRBJ2-3	CASSHATSASTDTQYF	TGCGCCAGCAGCCATGCTACTAGCGCTAGCACAGATACGCAGTATTTT
TRBV7-9	TRBD2	once	TRBJ2-5	CASSLGSLAAQETQYF	TGTGCCAGCAGCTTAGGGAGCCTAGCGGCCCAAGAGACCCAGTACTTC
TRBV7-6	TRBD2	NA	TRBJ2-3	CASSSLGLAGVVDTQYF	TGTGCCAGCAGCTCCCTGGGACTAGCGGGAGTTGTGGATACGCAGTATTTT
TRBV5-1	TRBD2	NA	TRBJ2-7	CASSPGGTANYEQYF	TGCGCCAGCAGCCCGGGGGGGACCGCGAACTACGAGCAGTACTTC
TRBV10-3	TRBD2	NA	TRBJ2-3	CAIRRNGLAGDTQYF	TGTGCCATCAGGAGAAACGGGCTAGCGGGAGATACGCAGTATTTT
TRBV19	NA	NA	TRBJ2-1	CASQTGDEQFF	TGTGCCAGTCAAACCGGGGATGAGCAGTTCTTC
TRBV5-1	NA	NA	TRBJ2-3	CASSVRDQQYF	TGCGCCAGCAGCGTCCGGGACCAGCAGTATTTT
TRBV14	NA	NA	TRBJ1-3	CASSKAAGTDIISGNTIYF	TGTGCCAGCAGCAAAGCTGCCGGGACGGATATTATCTCTGGAAACACCATATATTTT
TRBV14	NA	NA	TRBJ1-2	CASSQVQSGLSYGYTF	TGTGCCAGCAGCCAAGTTCAATCGGGGCTTAGCTATGGCTACACCTTC
TRBV27	NA	NA	TRBJ1-2	CASRTYRVHYGYTF	TGTGCCAGCAGAACCTACAGGGTACACTATGGCTACACCTTC
TRBV15	TRBD2	NA	TRBJ2-7	CATSRDLSGRVGGEQYF	TGTGCCACCAGCAGAGATTTGAGCGGGAGGGTAGGTGGTGAGCAGTACTTC
TRBV6-1	NA	NA	TRBJ2-7	CASSEATARTYEQYF	TGTGCCAGCAGTGAAGCGACGGCACGGACCTACGAGCAGTACTTC
TRBV7-2	NA	NA	TRBJ2-1	CASSLATGFSSYNEQFF	TGTGCCAGCAGCTTAGCTACGGGCTTCAGCTCCTACAATGAGCAGTTCTTC